Given below is one T cell receptor (beta chain) in context. This sample stems from a study of shared clonotypes between healthy human individuals. Germline loops: CDR1 MNHNY, CDR2 SVGAGI (reference sequence). The CDR3 is 16 amino acids. Trimming shortened V by 0 bases and J by 6 bases, and 14 bases separated the two germline ends. TCRdb's copy holds only in-frame clones and misses some; the assay was immunoSEQ multiplex PCR. The sample carries 2,500,000 or so clones, 85% to 95% recorded once. This chain links TRBV6-6 with TRBJ1-4; D not certain. Sequencing used naive CD4+ T cells from PBMCs. Subset meaning: CD45RA+ positively selected. This receptor was identified in a man younger than 35 in good health. Some clones in this sample may be carry-over from other donors' samples. CDR3 amino acids: CASSYSTTLPDEKLFF. Here the CDR3 DNA reads TGTGCCAGCAGTTACTCAACCACCTTGCCGGATGAAAAACTGTTTTTT.